This TCR beta chain stems from a study of T cell changes during pregnancy in multiple sclerosis. This CDR3 has 14 amino acids. Looked up from germline, CDR1 is SGDLS and CDR2 is YYNGEE. With 0 bases clipped from V and 5 bases from J, the junction kept 4 bases outside the gene matches. The data were produced by immunoSEQ multiplex PCR, yet TCRdb's version contains in-frame clones alone and is incomplete. Of more than 90,000 clones in the sample, around 92% were seen once. The receptor's source is a female donor with multiple sclerosis, enrolled in a pregnancy study. The genes are TRBV9 and TRBJ2-5; TRBD2 agrees at 7 bases. Here the sequenced sample was peripheral blood, taken after pregnancy. The CDR3 sequence is CASSVEAGWETQYF. In DNA form, the CDR3 reads TGTGCCAGCAGCGTAGAAGCGGGATGGGAGACCCAGTACTTC.